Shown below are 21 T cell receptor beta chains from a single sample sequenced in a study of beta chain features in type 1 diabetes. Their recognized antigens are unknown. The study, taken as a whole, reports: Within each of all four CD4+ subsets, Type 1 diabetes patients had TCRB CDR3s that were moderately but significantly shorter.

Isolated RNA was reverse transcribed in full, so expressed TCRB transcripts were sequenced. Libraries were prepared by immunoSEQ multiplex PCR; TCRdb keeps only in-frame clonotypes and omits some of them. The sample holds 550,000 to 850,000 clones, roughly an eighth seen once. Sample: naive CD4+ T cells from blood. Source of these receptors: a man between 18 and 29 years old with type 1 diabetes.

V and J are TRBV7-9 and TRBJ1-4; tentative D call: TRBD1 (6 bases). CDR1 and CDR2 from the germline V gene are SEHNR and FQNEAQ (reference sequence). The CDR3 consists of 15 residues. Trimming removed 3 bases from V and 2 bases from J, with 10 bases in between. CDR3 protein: CASSLGDRTNEKLFF. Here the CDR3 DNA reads TGTGCCAGCAGCTTGGGTGACAGGACTAATGAAAAACTGTTTTTT.

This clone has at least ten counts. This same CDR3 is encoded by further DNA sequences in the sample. The CDR3 is CASSPNTGELFF. Here the CDR3 DNA reads TGTGCCAGCAGCCCTAACACCGGGGAGCTGTTTTTT. This rearrangement joins TRBV7-9 to TRBJ2-2; D is unclear. Trimming removed 5 bases from V and 2 bases from J, with 3 bases in between. The CDR3 is 12 residues long. Germline V lookup: CDR1 SEHNR, CDR2 FQNEAQ (reference sequence).

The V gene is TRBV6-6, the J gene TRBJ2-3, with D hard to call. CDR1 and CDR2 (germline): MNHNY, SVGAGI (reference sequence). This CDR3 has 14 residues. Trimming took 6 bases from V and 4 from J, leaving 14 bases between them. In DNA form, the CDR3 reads TGTGCCAGCAGCTTCGGGCAGCTCTCAGATACGCAGTATTTT. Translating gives CASSFGQLSDTQYF.

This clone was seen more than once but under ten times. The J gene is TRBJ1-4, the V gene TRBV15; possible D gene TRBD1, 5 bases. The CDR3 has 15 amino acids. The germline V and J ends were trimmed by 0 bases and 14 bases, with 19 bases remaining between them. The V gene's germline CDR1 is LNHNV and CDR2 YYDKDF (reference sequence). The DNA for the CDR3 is TGTGCCACCAGCAGAGATTGGGGGACCCCCGGAGGGCTGTTTTTT. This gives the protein CATSRDWGTPGGLFF.

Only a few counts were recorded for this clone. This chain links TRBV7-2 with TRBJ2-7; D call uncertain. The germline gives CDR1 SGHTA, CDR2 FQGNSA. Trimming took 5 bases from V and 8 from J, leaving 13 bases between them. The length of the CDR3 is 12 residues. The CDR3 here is CASSPRKEKQYF. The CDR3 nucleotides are TGTGCCAGCAGCCCCCGTAAGGAAAAGCAGTACTTC.

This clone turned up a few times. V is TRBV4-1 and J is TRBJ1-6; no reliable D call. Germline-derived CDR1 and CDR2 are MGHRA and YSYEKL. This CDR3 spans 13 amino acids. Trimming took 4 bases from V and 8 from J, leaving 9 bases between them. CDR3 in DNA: TGCGCCAGCAGCCGGGCCCCCGATTCACCCCTCCACTTT. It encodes CASSRAPDSPLHF.

Here the CDR3 reads CASSPEVTGELFF. In nucleotides, the CDR3 is TGTGCCAGCTCACCCGAGGTCACCGGGGAGCTGTTTTTT. The chain is built from TRBV18 and TRBJ2-2; D call uncertain. From germline, CDR1 is KGHSH and CDR2 LQKENI. This CDR3 contains 13 residues. V lost 3 bases and J 4 bases, leaving 6 bases between the germline ends.

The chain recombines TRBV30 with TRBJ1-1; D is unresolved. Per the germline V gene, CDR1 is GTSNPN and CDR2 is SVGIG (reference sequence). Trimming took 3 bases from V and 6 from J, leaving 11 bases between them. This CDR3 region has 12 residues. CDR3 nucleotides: TGTGCCTGGAGACACTTTATGGCTGAAGCTTTCTTT. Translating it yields CAWRHFMAEAFF.

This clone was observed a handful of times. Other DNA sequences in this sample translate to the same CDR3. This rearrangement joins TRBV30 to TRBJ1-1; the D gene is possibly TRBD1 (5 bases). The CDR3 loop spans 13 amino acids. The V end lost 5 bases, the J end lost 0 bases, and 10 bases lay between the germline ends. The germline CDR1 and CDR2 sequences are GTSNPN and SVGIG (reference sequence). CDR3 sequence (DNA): TGTGCCTGGGGAGGACAATTGAACACTGAAGCTTTCTTT. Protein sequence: CAWGGQLNTEAFF.

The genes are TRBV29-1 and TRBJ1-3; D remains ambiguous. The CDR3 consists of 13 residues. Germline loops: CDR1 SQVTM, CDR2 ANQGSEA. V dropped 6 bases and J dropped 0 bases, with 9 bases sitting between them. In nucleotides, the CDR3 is TGCAGCGTGCTGGGGAGCTCTGGAAACACCATATATTTT. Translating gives CSVLGSSGNTIYF.

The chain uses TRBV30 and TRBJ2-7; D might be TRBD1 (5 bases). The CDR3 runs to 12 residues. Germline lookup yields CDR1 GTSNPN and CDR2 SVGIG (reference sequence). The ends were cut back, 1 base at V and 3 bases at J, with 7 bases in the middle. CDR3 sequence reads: CAWSGQYYEQYF. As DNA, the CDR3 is TGTGCCTGGAGTGGACAGTACTACGAGCAGTACTTC.

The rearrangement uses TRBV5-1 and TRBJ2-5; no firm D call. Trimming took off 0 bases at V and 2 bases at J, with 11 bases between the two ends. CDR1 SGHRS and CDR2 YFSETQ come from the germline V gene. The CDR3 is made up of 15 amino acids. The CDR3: CASSLVADTQETQYF. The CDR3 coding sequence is TGCGCCAGCAGCTTGGTGGCAGATACACAAGAGACCCAGTACTTC.

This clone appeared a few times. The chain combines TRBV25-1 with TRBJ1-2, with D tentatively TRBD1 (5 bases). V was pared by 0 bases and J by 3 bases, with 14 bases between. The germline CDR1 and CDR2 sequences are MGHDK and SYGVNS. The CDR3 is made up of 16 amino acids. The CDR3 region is CASSEYYQGWYYGYTF. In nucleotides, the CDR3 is TGTGCCAGCAGTGAATATTATCAGGGATGGTACTATGGCTACACCTTC.

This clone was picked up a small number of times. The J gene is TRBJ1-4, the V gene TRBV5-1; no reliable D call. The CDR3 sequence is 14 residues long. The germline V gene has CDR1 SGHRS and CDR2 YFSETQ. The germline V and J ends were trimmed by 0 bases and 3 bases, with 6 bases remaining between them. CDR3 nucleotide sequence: TGCGCCAGCAGCTTGGTGGATGCTAATGAAAAACTGTTTTTT. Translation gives CASSLVDANEKLFF.

In nucleotides, the CDR3 is TGCGCCAGCAGCTTGAATGGACAGGGCTCTGAAGCTTTCTTT. Residues: CASSLNGQGSEAFF. V is TRBV5-1 and J is TRBJ1-1; 8 nucleotides match TRBD1. The V gene's germline CDR1 is SGHRS and CDR2 YFSETQ. The CDR3 loop spans 14 amino acids. V trimming: 1 base; J trimming: 6 bases; junction bases outside the gene matches: 5.

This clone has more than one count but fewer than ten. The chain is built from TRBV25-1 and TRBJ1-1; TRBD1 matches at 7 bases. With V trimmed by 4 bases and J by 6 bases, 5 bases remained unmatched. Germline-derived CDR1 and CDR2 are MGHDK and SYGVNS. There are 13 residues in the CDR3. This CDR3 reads CASSAYTGAEAFF. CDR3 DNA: TGTGCCAGCAGTGCTTACACAGGGGCTGAAGCTTTCTTT.

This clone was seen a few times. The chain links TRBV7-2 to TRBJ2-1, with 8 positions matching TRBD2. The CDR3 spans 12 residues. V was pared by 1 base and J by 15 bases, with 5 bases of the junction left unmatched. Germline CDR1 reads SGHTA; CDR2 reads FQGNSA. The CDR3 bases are TGTGCCAGCAGCTTAGGGTTAGCGGGGTCGTTCTTC. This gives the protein CASSLGLAGSFF.

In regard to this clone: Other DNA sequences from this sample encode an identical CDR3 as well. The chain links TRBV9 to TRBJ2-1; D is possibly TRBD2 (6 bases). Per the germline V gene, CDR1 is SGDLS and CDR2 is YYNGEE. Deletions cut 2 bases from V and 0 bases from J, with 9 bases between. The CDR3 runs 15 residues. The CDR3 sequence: CASSVGLSSYNEQFF. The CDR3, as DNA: TGTGCCAGCAGCGTGGGACTTAGCTCCTACAATGAGCAGTTCTTC.

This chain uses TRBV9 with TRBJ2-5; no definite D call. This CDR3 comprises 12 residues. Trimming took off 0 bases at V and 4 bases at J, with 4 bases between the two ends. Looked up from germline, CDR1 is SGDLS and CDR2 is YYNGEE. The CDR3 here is CASSVDLETQYF. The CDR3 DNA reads TGTGCCAGCAGCGTAGACCTAGAGACCCAGTACTTC.

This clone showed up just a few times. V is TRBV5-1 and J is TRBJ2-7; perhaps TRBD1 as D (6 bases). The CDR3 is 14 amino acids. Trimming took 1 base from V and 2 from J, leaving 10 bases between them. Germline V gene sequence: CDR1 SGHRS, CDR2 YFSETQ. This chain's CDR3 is CASSLMTGPYEQYF. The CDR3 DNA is TGCGCCAGCAGCTTGATGACAGGACCCTACGAGCAGTACTTC.

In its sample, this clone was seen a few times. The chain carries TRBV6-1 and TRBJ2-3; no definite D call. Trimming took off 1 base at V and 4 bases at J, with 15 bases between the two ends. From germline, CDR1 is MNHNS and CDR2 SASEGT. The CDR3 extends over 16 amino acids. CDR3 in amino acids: CASSEGPGPLADTQYF. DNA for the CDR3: TGTGCCAGCAGTGAAGGTCCGGGTCCGCTCGCAGATACGCAGTATTTT.